The clone carrying this T cell receptor (beta chain) has a handful of counts. As yet, its antigen is unknown. This may be a read error: a much more frequent sequence differs by one nucleotide. TCRdb re-called the 5' RACE reads with MiXCR, one entry per CDR3 protein. The repertoire holds approximately 60,000 distinct CDR3 sequences, over 7.5% seen once, with roughly 1.2% in the top ten. Germline CDR1 is SEHNR and CDR2 is FQNEAQ (reference sequence). The CDR3 sequence is 12 residues long. The V and J ends lost 5 bases and 3 bases respectively, with 7 bases between them. This record comes from a study of T-cell memory formation after mild COVID-19. On the study more broadly: For the most part, TCR clusters were specific to one donor.

Study-wide results and limits: Day 15 to 85 contracting clones showed balanced CD4/CD8; later expanders leaned CD4+.

Sequenced material: PBMCs or a T cell subset sorted from them (not recorded which). The gene calls are TRBV7-9 and TRBJ1-2; no definite D call. This sequence originates from a man between 18 and 29 years old who had mild COVID-19 (a few samples of this study predate the infection). Cell type and time point are not known. In nucleotides, the CDR3 is TGTGCCAGCAGCCCAGAGGACTATGGCTACACCTTC. It translates to CASSPEDYGYTF.